This TCR beta chain was recorded in a study of blood T cell repertoires in COVID-19. Study details: Spain, Italy and the United States supplied samples that represented acute and convalescent COVID-19. PBMCs, B-cell-depleted T cells, or T cells were the source of the cDNA or gDNA that made up the material.

This clone showed up just once. In the original workflow: Nucleated cell counts were estimated from reference gene primer amplification. Some clones are missing from TCRdb's copy, which holds only in-frame ones; the method was immunoSEQ multiplex PCR. The V and J calls and the clone size are those of that table, but D and trimming were determined from the DNA. The sample holds about 150,000 clones; 76% are singletons and the top ten take approximately 3.7%. Sequencing was done on a sample of peripheral blood. The clonotype originates from an elderly woman with acute or convalescent COVID-19.

The CDR3 reads CASSLAPRESHGYTF. In DNA, the CDR3 is TGTGCCAGCAGCCTCGCACCCCGGGAGAGCCATGGCTACACCTTC. This chain joins TRBV7-2 and TRBJ1-2; D is ambiguous. With 5 bases removed from V and 6 bases from J, the gap between germline ends came to 19 bases. The CDR3 contains 15 residues. Germline V gives CDR1 SGHTA, CDR2 FQGNSA. The full variable domain, completed using reference TRBV7-2 and TRBJ1-2, is GAGVSQSPSNKVTEKGKDVELRCDPISGHTALYWYRQSLGQGLEFLIYFQGNSAPDKSGLPSDRFSAERTGGSVSTLTIQRTQQEDSAVYLCASSLAPRESHGYTFGSGTRLTVV.